This is a list of T cell receptor beta chains from one sample in a study of T cells in localized non-small cell lung cancer. Here immunoSEQ multiplex PCR was the method, and the copy in TCRdb shows in-frame clones only, minus some. Of tens of thousands of clones listed, over 80% are singletons. Sequenced here: peripheral blood, sampled before any cancer treatment. Source of these receptors: a female donor older than 55 with stage II squamous cell lung carcinoma. The CDR3 runs from the conserved cysteine through the conserved F or W. D genes are given only for firm matches. The size of a clone is reported for some rows only, either as once, few or many, or as a class for expanded clones.

13	once	-	TRBV19	TRBJ2-7	CASSVLGTYEQYF	TGTGCCAGTAGTGTCTTGGGGACCTACGAGCAGTACTTC
13	few	-	TRBV25-1	TRBJ1-4	CASSLTGAEKLFF	TGTGCCAGCAGCCTTACGGGGGCCGAAAAACTGTTTTTT
16	-	-	TRBV2	TRBJ2-4	CASSDRESRIKNIQYF	TGTGCCAGCAGTGATAGGGAAAGCCGTATCAAAAACATTCAGTACTTC
15	-	-	TRBV5-4	TRBJ1-6	CASSERSSYNSPLHF	TGTGCCAGCAGCGAACGGAGCTCCTATAATTCACCCCTCCACTTT
16	-	TRBD1	TRBV2	TRBJ1-4	CASTPARQGRREKLFF	TGTGCCAGCACCCCCGCGAGACAGGGAAGACGTGAAAAACTGTTTTTT
16	-	-	TRBV5-4	TRBJ2-1	CASTHGRRGLYNEQFF	TGTGCCAGCACCCACGGGCGTAGGGGCCTTTACAATGAGCAGTTCTTC
13	-	TRBD1	TRBV6-5	TRBJ1-1	CASIMTGRTEAFF	TGTGCCAGCATTATGACAGGGAGGACTGAAGCTTTCTTT
12	once	-	TRBV6-6	TRBJ1-5	CASSYGGMTQHF	TGTGCCAGCAGTTACGGGGGGATGACCCAGCATTTT
13	-	TRBD1	TRBV28	TRBJ1-2	CASLLGQGNGYTF	TGTGCCAGCTTACTCGGACAGGGGAATGGCTACACCTTC
15	-	TRBD2	TRBV7-3	TRBJ2-3	CASSVGSGDTDTQYF	TGTGCCAGCAGTGTGGGGAGCGGGGACACAGATACGCAGTATTTT
15	-	TRBD1	TRBV29-1	TRBJ2-5	CSVEEAGGRGETQYF	TGCAGCGTTGAAGAGGCAGGGGGTAGGGGGGAGACCCAGTACTTC
15	few	-	TRBV7-8	TRBJ2-2	CASSLALSNTGELFF	TGTGCCAGCAGCTTAGCGCTCTCGAACACCGGGGAGCTGTTTTTT
11	-	-	TRBV29-1	TRBJ2-7	CSVEEVREQYF	TGCAGCGTTGAAGAAGTCCGCGAGCAGTACTTC
16	-	-	TRBV18	TRBJ1-5	CASSSGSGGANQPQHF	TGTGCCAGCTCAAGTGGGAGCGGGGGGGCCAATCAGCCCCAGCATTTT
15	few	TRBD1	TRBV7-2	TRBJ1-2	CASSWGQGANYGYTF	TGTGCCAGCAGCTGGGGACAGGGGGCGAACTATGGCTACACCTTC
11	-	-	TRBV7-2	TRBJ2-1	CASSLRREQFF	TGTGCCAGCAGCTTAAGGCGGGAGCAGTTCTTC
14	-	-	TRBV5-1	TRBJ2-7	CASSFAGPPGEQYF	TGCGCCAGCAGCTTCGCAGGGCCTCCGGGGGAGCAGTACTTC
12	-	-	TRBV6-1	TRBJ2-3	CASIPPGDTQYF	TGTGCCAGCATCCCGCCAGGGGATACGCAGTATTTT
16	once	-	TRBV6-1	TRBJ2-4	CASSEATVGAKNIQYF	TGTGCCAGCAGTGAAGCGACCGTTGGAGCCAAAAACATTCAGTACTTC
14	-	-	TRBV5-4	TRBJ1-3	CASSLNRAGNTIYF	TGTGCCAGCAGCTTAAACAGGGCTGGAAACACCATATATTTT
15	-	-	TRBV6-5	TRBJ2-1	CASSLGGISYNEQFF	TGTGCCAGCAGTTTAGGGGGTATCTCCTACAATGAGCAGTTCTTC
12	-	-	TRBV10-3	TRBJ1-2	CAISARAGGYTF	TGTGCCATCAGTGCCAGGGCCGGAGGCTACACCTTC
15	-	-	TRBV15	TRBJ1-1	CATRRGKQVNTEAFF	TGTGCCACCAGAAGGGGGAAACAGGTGAACACTGAAGCTTTCTTT
15	-	-	TRBV5-4	TRBJ1-1	CASSPRQVLGAEAFF	TGTGCCAGCAGCCCACGACAGGTCTTAGGAGCTGAAGCTTTCTTT
11	once	-	TRBV29-1	TRBJ2-1	CSVSPDRPQFF	TGCAGCGTTTCACCTGACAGGCCGCAGTTCTTC